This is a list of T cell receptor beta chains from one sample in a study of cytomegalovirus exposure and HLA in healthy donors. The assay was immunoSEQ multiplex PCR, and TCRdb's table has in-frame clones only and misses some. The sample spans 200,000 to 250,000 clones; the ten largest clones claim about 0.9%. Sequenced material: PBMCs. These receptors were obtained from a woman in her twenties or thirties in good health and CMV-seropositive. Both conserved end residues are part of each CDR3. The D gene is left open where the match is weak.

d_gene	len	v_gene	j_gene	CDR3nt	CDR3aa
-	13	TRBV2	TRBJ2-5	TGTGCCAGCAAGGTGACAGGCCAAGAGACCCAGTACTTC	CASKVTGQETQYF
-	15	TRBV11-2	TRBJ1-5	TGTGCCAGCAGCCCCGGGGGGCTTGGGGTTCAGCCCCAGCATTTT	CASSPGGLGVQPQHF
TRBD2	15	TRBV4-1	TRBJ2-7	TGCGCCAGCAGCGAGAAGCGGGACTTTGGGTACGAGCAGTACTTC	CASSEKRDFGYEQYF
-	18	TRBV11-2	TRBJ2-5	TGTGCCAGCAGCTTAGATCCTCGAGGAGGAGCGTTTCAAGAGACCCAGTACTTC	CASSLDPRGGAFQETQYF
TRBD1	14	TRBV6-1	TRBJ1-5	TGTAGGATCTTCGGACAGGGCTGCAATCAGCCCCAGCATTTT	CRIFGQGCNQPQHF
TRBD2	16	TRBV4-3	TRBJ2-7	TGCGCCAGCAGCCACCGGACTAGCGGAAGCTCCTACGAGCAGTACTTC	CASSHRTSGSSYEQYF
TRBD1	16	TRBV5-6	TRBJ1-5	TGTGCCAGCAGCAAAGGGACAGGGGTTGTCGATCAGCCCCAGCATTTT	CASSKGTGVVDQPQHF
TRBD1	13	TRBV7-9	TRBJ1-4	TGTGCCAGCAGCGACAGGGCTAATGAAAAACTGTTTTTT	CASSDRANEKLFF
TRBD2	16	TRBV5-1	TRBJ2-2	TGCGCCAGCAGCTTGCGAAGCGGGAGCTTAACCGGGGAGCTGTTTTTT	CASSLRSGSLTGELFF
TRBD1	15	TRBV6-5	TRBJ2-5	TGTGCCAGCAGTCCTCCGGACAGGGGGGTCGAGACCCAGTACTTC	CASSPPDRGVETQYF
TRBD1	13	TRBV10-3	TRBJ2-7	TGTGCCATCAGCCGGACAGGATCTTACGAGCAGTACTTC	CAISRTGSYEQYF
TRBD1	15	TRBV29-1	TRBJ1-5	TGCAGCGCCGTAACAGGGGGTGGGAGCAATCAGCCCCAGCATTTT	CSAVTGGGSNQPQHF
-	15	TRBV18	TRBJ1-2	TGTGCCAGCTCACCAGGGTCCGAGGCTAACTATGGCTACACCTTC	CASSPGSEANYGYTF
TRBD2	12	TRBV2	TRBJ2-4	TGTGCCAGCAGTCCGGGAGGAAACATTCAGTACTTC	CASSPGGNIQYF
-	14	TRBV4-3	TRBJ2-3	TGCGCCAGCAGCCAAGACTACCTCACAGATACGCAGTATTTT	CASSQDYLTDTQYF
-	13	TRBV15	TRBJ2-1	TGTGCCACCGGACGGGGGGCGGACAATGAGCAGTTCTTC	CATGRGADNEQFF
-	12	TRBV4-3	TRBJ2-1	TGCGCCAGCAGCCAAGATATGTTTGAGCAGTTCTTC	CASSQDMFEQFF
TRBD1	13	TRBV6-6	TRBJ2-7	TGTGCCAGCAGGACAGGGGGCCGCTACGAGCAGTACTTC	CASRTGGRYEQYF
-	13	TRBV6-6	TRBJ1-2	TGTGCCAGCAGTCAGGGGTTAGACTATGGCTACACCTTC	CASSQGLDYGYTF
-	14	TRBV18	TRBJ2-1	TGTGCCAGCTCACCACAGAGCTCCTACAATGAGCAGTTCTTC	CASSPQSSYNEQFF
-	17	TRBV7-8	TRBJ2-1	TGTGCCAGCAGCTTAGATCTCGAGGGAAGCTCCTACAATGAGCAGTTCTTC	CASSLDLEGSSYNEQFF
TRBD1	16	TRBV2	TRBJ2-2	TGTGCCAGCACATCCAGGGACAGAACGAACACCGGGGAGCTGTTTTTT	CASTSRDRTNTGELFF
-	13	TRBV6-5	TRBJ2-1	TGTGCCAGCAGTGAAACGCGGGAAGGGGAACGGTTCTTC	CASSETREGERFF
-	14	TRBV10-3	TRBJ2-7	TGTGCCATCAGTGAGGGCGGACTATCTTCCGAGCAGTACTTC	CAISEGGLSSEQYF
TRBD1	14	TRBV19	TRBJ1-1	TGTGCCAGTAGTCAAGGGGGCACGAACACTGAAGCTTTCTTT	CASSQGGTNTEAFF
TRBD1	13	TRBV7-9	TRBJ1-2	TGTGCCAGCAAGGGACAGGGGAACTATGGCTACACCTTC	CASKGQGNYGYTF
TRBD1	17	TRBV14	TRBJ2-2	TGTGCCAGCAGCCAAGACAGGGGGCGTAGAGACACCGGGGAGCTGTTTTTT	CASSQDRGRRDTGELFF
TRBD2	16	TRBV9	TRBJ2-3	TGTGCCAGCAGCGTAGTGTGGCGGGAGGTAACAGATACGCAGTATTTT	CASSVVWREVTDTQYF
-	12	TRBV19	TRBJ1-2	TGTGCCAGCTCAATAGCTAACTATGGCTACACCTTC	CASSIANYGYTF
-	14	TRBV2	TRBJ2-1	TGTGCCAGCAGTCTGCAGGGTCCCTACAATGAGCAGTTCTTC	CASSLQGPYNEQFF
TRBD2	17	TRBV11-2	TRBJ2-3	TGTGCCAGCAGCTTGACTAGCGGGAGGGCCGGGGGAGATACGCAGTATTTT	CASSLTSGRAGGDTQYF
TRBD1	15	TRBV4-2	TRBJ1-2	TGTGCCAGCAGCCCGAACAGGGGGCGGGACTATGGCTACACCTTC	CASSPNRGRDYGYTF
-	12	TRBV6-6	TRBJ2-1	TGTGCCAGCACCTTCAGGAGGAATGAGCAGTTCTTC	CASTFRRNEQFF
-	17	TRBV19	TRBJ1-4	TGTGCCAGTAGTATAGAGGGCCAGCACTCAACTAATGAAAAACTGTTTTTT	CASSIEGQHSTNEKLFF
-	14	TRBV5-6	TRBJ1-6	TGTGCCAGCAGCTCCTTTAGCTTTAATTCACCCCTCCACTTT	CASSSFSFNSPLHF
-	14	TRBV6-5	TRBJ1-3	TGTGCCAGCAGACTCTCTAGCTCTGGAAACACCATATATTTT	CASRLSSSGNTIYF
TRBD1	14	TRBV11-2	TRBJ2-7	TGTGCCAGCAGCGGACAGGGCTCCTCCTACGAGCAGTACTTC	CASSGQGSSYEQYF
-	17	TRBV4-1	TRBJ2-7	TGCGCCAGCAGCCAAGGCCTCCTAGCTCAGGAGTCCTACGAGCAGTACTTC	CASSQGLLAQESYEQYF
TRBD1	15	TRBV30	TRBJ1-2	TGTGCCTGGAGTGTATGGACAGGCGGTAACTATGGCTACACCTTC	CAWSVWTGGNYGYTF
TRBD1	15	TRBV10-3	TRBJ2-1	TGTGCCATCAGTGCGGACAGGGGGCGCCCAAATGAGCAGTTCTTC	CAISADRGRPNEQFF
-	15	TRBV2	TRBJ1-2	TGTGCCAGCAGTGAACGGCTCACAGCGGGGCCTGGCTACACCTTC	CASSERLTAGPGYTF
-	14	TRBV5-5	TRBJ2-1	TGTGCCAGCAGCCTAGCCCCTGAGTACAATGAGCAGTTCTTC	CASSLAPEYNEQFF
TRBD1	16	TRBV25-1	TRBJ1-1	TGTGCCAGCAGTCATGGCCCTGGACAGGGCGACACTGAAGCTTTCTTT	CASSHGPGQGDTEAFF
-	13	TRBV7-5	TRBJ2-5	TGTGCCTCCAACCAGCGGGAGGGAGGGACCCAGTACTTC	CASNQREGGTQYF
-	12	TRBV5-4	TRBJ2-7	TGTGCCAGCAGCTTGCTCAGTTACGAGCAGTACTTC	CASSLLSYEQYF
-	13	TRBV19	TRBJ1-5	TGTGCCAGTAGCCTACTTCAGGGTCAGCCCCAGCATTTT	CASSLLQGQPQHF
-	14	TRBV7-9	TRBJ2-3	TGTGCCAGCAGCCGTCTGCAGGGCACAGATACGCAGTATTTT	CASSRLQGTDTQYF
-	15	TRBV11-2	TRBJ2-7	TGTGCCAGCAGCTTGGGGCCCGACGCGGCCTACGAGCAGTACTTC	CASSLGPDAAYEQYF
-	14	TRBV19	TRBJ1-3	TGTGCCAGTAGCCGCTTAGGGGCTGGAAACACCATATATTTT	CASSRLGAGNTIYF
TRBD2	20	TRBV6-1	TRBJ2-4	TGTGCCAGCAGTGAAGAGGGACTAGCGGGAGGTTGGGTAGCCAAAAACATTCAGTACTTC	CASSEEGLAGGWVAKNIQYF
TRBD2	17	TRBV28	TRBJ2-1	TGTGCCAGCAGTTCCCTACTAGCGGGAGGAATCCGGCTGGAGCAGTTCTTC	CASSSLLAGGIRLEQFF
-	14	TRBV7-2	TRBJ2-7	TGTGCCAGCAGCTTAGCGAGTTCGGCCTACGAGCAGTACTTC	CASSLASSAYEQYF
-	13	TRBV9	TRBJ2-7	TGTGCCAGCAGCCCAGGGCTTTCCTACGAGCAGTACTTC	CASSPGLSYEQYF
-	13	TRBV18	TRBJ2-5	TGTGCCAGCTCAGCCCTCCAGGGGGAGACCCAGTACTTC	CASSALQGETQYF
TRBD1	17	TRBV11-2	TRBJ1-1	TGTGCCAGCAGCTTAGTTTGGGACAGGGGAGGGAACACTGAAGCTTTCTTT	CASSLVWDRGGNTEAFF
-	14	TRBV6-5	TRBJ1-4	TGTGCCAGCAGTCGGCAAGGGGGTACTGAAAAACTGTTTTTT	CASSRQGGTEKLFF
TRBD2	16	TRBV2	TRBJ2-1	TGTGCCAGGAGAACTAGCGGGGCCGCCAAGGGAGGTGAGCAGTTCTTC	CARRTSGAAKGGEQFF